The 25 T cell receptor beta chains given below trace back to one sample, sequenced in a study of T cell responses to AZD1222 COVID-19 vaccine. Here immunoSEQ multiplex PCR was the method, and the copy in TCRdb shows in-frame clones only, minus some. The sample contains some 96,000 clones, approximately 84% of which appear only once. The source was peripheral blood, collected 28 days after the second AZD1222 dose. The receptors here all came from an adult who received the AZD1222 COVID-19 vaccine.

This clone has only a few counts. The chain employs TRBV18 and TRBJ2-2; the D gene is possibly TRBD2 (6 bases). CDR1 and CDR2 from the germline V gene are KGHSH and LQKENI. The V gene lost 2 bases and the J gene lost 6 bases, with 16 bases spanning the gap. The CDR3 length is 16 residues. For the CDR3, the DNA is TGTGCCAGCTCACCAGGGTTGGTAGCGGCGCCCGGGGAGCTGTTTTTT. Residues: CASSPGLVAAPGELFF.

This chain connects TRBV4-3 to TRBJ1-4; no firm D call. The CDR3 totals 16 residues. From germline, CDR1 is LGHNA and CDR2 YSLEER. Trimming took off 1 base at V and 5 bases at J, with 14 bases between the two ends. The CDR3 here is CASSQGPTGLNEKLFF. CDR3 nucleotide sequence: TGCGCCAGCAGCCAAGGTCCGACGGGCCTAAATGAAAAACTGTTTTTT.

The V and J genes are TRBV4-2 and TRBJ1-3; TRBD1 matches at 9 bases. The CDR3 length is 18 residues. V was clipped by 2 bases and J by 5 bases; unmatched bases: 13. Germline CDR1 is LGHNA and CDR2 is YNFKEQ. The DNA of the CDR3 is TGTGCCAGCAGCCAACCGACGACGGACAGGGGTTCGAGAAACACCATATATTTT. This encodes CASSQPTTDRGSRNTIYF.

The chain is built from TRBV24-1 and TRBJ1-1; no firm D call. The CDR3 has 15 residues. Germline lookup yields CDR1 KGHDR and CDR2 SFDVKD. V was trimmed by 6 bases and J by 0 bases, leaving 13 bases between them. This chain's CDR3 is CATSFVDTLNTEAFF. The CDR3 DNA reads TGTGCCACCAGTTTTGTTGACACTTTGAACACTGAAGCTTTCTTT.

The chain joins TRBV6-5 to TRBJ1-1; 7 bases agree with TRBD1. CDR3 size: 15 residues. The germline V gene encodes CDR1 MNHEY and CDR2 SVGAGI. Unmatched junction bases numbered 12, after V lost 7 bases and J lost 4 bases. CDR3 bases: TGTGCCAGCACCCGCAGGGGGGGTGAGGGCACTGAAGCTTTCTTT. Amino acids: CASTRRGGEGTEAFF.

The chain links TRBV5-4 to TRBJ1-1; 7 nucleotides line up with TRBD1. With 4 bases clipped from V and 10 bases from J, the junction kept 13 bases outside the gene matches. Germline V gene data show CDR1 as SGHNT and CDR2 as YYREEE (reference sequence). The CDR3 runs to 14 residues. This chain's CDR3 is CASSPTGVRSIAFF. CDR3 sequence (DNA): TGTGCCAGCAGCCCTACAGGGGTCCGTAGCATAGCTTTCTTT.

The chain combines TRBV6-5 with TRBJ1-1; no firm D call. Germline V gene data show CDR1 as MNHEY and CDR2 as SVGAGI. The CDR3 contains 13 residues. The V end lost 3 bases, the J end lost 5 bases, and 10 bases lay between the germline ends. This CDR3 is CASSYSVRTEAFF. The CDR3 nucleotides read TGTGCCAGCAGTTATTCAGTGAGGACTGAAGCTTTCTTT.

This clone occurred a few times. The CDR3 coding sequence is TGCAGCGTTGAAAGATTGAATGAGCAGTTCTTC. Translating it yields CSVERLNEQFF. The chain couples TRBV29-1 to TRBJ2-1; D remains unclear. Germline CDR1 reads SQVTM; CDR2 reads ANQGSEA. V was shortened by 2 bases and J by 7 bases, with 6 bases between the two germline ends. The CDR3 contains 11 residues.

The chain couples TRBV28 to TRBJ2-7; D unclear. Germline lookup yields CDR1 MDHEN and CDR2 SYDVKM. V gave up 10 bases and J gave up 3 bases, with 22 bases separating them. The CDR3 contains 15 residues. In DNA, the CDR3 is TGTGCCATTTCTGATAGAGACCTCACTGACTACGAGCAGTACTTC. It encodes CAISDRDLTDYEQYF.

CDR3 DNA sequence: TGTGCCTGGAGTCGGGTGGGCGCGGGAAAACTGTTTTTT. The encoded protein is CAWSRVGAGKLFF. The chain recombines TRBV30 with TRBJ1-4; D is uncertain. CDR3 length: 13 amino acids. Trimming took 2 bases from V and 10 from J, leaving 14 bases between them. Germline lookup yields CDR1 GTSNPN and CDR2 SVGIG (reference sequence). Full variable domain (outside the CDR3, taken from reference TRBV30 and TRBJ1-4): SQTIHQWPATLVQPVGSPLSLECTVEGTSNPNLYWYRQAAGRGLQLLFYSVGIGQISSEVPQNLSASRPQDRQFILSSKKLLLSDSGFYLCAWSRVGAGKLFFGSGTQLSVL.

V is TRBV2 and J is TRBJ1-1; TRBD1 is a possible D gene (5 bases). V lost 6 bases to trimming and J lost 5 bases, with 10 bases between them. The CDR3 has 12 residues. Germline CDR1 and CDR2: SNHLY and FYNNEI. In DNA, the CDR3 is TGTGCCAGCAGGACAGATGGGACTGAAGCTTTCTTT. Its translation is CASRTDGTEAFF.

The chain joins TRBV19 to TRBJ2-1; possibly TRBD1 for D (6 bases). The CDR3 is made up of 15 amino acids. Germline values: CDR1 LNHDA, CDR2 SQIVND (reference sequence). With 6 bases removed from V and 1 base from J, the gap between germline ends came to 13 bases. CDR3 sequence (DNA): TGTGCCAGTAGCGTACAGGGTGGGTCCTACAATGAGCAGTTCTTC. It is translated as CASSVQGGSYNEQFF. Using reference TRBV19 and TRBJ2-1 for the parts outside the CDR3, the full variable domain is DGGITQSPKYLFRKEGQNVTLSCEQNLNHDAMYWYRQDPGQGLRLIYYSQIVNDFQKGDIAEGYSVSREKKESFPLTVTSAQKNPTAFYLCASSVQGGSYNEQFFGPGTRLTVL.

This clone came up a few times. The CDR3 spells CASAVRSTDTQYF. CDR3 coding DNA: TGTGCCAGCGCTGTGCGGAGCACAGATACGCAGTATTTT. The genes are TRBV6-4 and TRBJ2-3; no firm D call. Trimming removed 8 bases at V and 0 bases at J, with 9 bases between. The CDR3 spans 13 residues. Per germline, CDR1 MRHNA and CDR2 SNTAGT.

The rearrangement links TRBV18 to TRBJ1-2, with 10 bases lining up with TRBD1. Germline CDR1 and CDR2: KGHSH and LQKENI. Losses at the gene ends were 5 bases for V and 7 bases for J; bases not matched to a gene: 1. This CDR3 has 12 amino acids. CDR3 sequence: CASSRDRGGYTF. CDR3 nucleotide sequence: TGTGCCAGCTCAAGGGACAGGGGTGGCTACACCTTC.

The chain combines TRBV19 with TRBJ1-2, with D hard to call. Germline V CDR1 and CDR2: LNHDA, SQIVND (reference sequence). The length of the CDR3 is 12 residues. V shed 9 bases and J shed 5 bases, with 13 bases lying between them. CDR3 nucleotide sequence: TGTGCCAGCAAGGACGGATTTTATGGCTACACCTTC. Encoded protein: CASKDGFYGYTF.

The chain is built from TRBV6-1 and TRBJ2-7; D may be TRBD1 or TRBD2 (5 bases each). Deletions cut 2 bases from V and 1 base from J, with 15 bases between. The germline gives CDR1 MNHNS, CDR2 SASEGT. The CDR3 loop spans 16 amino acids. This chain's CDR3 is CASSESGGVGSYEQYF. DNA for the CDR3: TGTGCCAGCAGTGAATCTGGGGGAGTGGGTTCCTACGAGCAGTACTTC.

The rearrangement links TRBV5-4 to TRBJ1-2; D not certain. The germline V gene has CDR1 SGHNT and CDR2 YYREEE (reference sequence). The CDR3 totals 15 residues. V lost 0 bases to trimming and J lost 1 base, with 10 bases between them. DNA of the CDR3: TGTGCCAGCAGCTTGGGCAGAGAGGTTAACTATGGCTACACCTTC. This translates into CASSLGREVNYGYTF.

This chain joins TRBV28 and TRBJ2-1; TRBD1 aligns across 9 bases. CDR1 MDHEN and CDR2 SYDVKM come from the germline V gene. With 5 bases clipped from V and 5 bases from J, the junction kept 10 bases outside the gene matches. The CDR3 spans 16 residues. CDR3 nucleotides: TGTGCCAGCAGTCCGACGCCGGGACAGGGCCACAATGAGCAGTTCTTC. As protein: CASSPTPGQGHNEQFF.

V is TRBV5-1 and J is TRBJ1-1; possibly TRBD1 for D (5 bases). The CDR3 loop spans 14 amino acids. From germline, CDR1 is SGHRS and CDR2 YFSETQ. Trimming stripped 0 bases from V and 1 base from J, with 7 bases between. The CDR3 bases are TGCGCCAGCAGCTTGGCCGGACAGAACACTGAAGCTTTCTTT. This encodes CASSLAGQNTEAFF.

This clone was seen more than once but under ten times. The chain has TRBV7-3 and TRBJ2-2, with D perhaps TRBD2 (5 bases). In germline, CDR1 is SGHTA, CDR2 FQGTGA. The CDR3 runs to 12 residues. With 5 bases removed from V and 6 bases from J, the gap between germline ends came to 7 bases. The CDR3 loop reads CASSHGAGELFF. CDR3 coding DNA: TGTGCCAGCAGCCACGGGGCCGGGGAGCTGTTTTTT.

The genes are TRBV28 and TRBJ1-2; maybe TRBD1 (6 bases). The V gene lost 5 bases and the J gene lost 5 bases, with 18 bases spanning the gap. CDR1 and CDR2 (germline): MDHEN, SYDVKM. The CDR3 has 15 residues. The CDR3 DNA reads TGTGCCAGCAGTCTTATCCGTCGACAGGAGTATGGCTACACCTTC. Translating it yields CASSLIRRQEYGYTF.

The rearrangement uses TRBV7-6 and TRBJ1-1; no definite D call. This CDR3 contains 15 residues. Between the trimmed V and J ends, which lost 2 bases and 1 base, there was a span of 11 bases. Looked up from germline, CDR1 is SGHVS and CDR2 is FNYEAQ. The CDR3: CASSLYPRENTEAFF. The CDR3 region has the DNA TGTGCCAGCAGCTTATACCCGAGGGAGAACACTGAAGCTTTCTTT.

The chain links TRBV9 to TRBJ1-2, with 8 nucleotides matching TRBD1. CDR1 SGDLS and CDR2 YYNGEE come from the germline V gene. The CDR3 consists of 15 residues. The ends lost 4 bases at V and 3 bases at J; junction bases unmatched: 8. The CDR3 coding sequence is TGTGCCAGCAGCACAAGGACAGGGAGGGACTATGGCTACACCTTC. Amino acid sequence: CASSTRTGRDYGYTF. The full variable domain, its missing parts supplied by reference TRBV9 and TRBJ1-2, is DSGVTQTPKHLITATGQRVTLRCSPRSGDLSVYWYQQSLDQGLQFLIQYYNGEERAKGNILERFSAQQFPDLHSELNLSSLELGDSALYFCASSTRTGRDYGYTFGSGTRLTVV.

The CDR3 bases are TGTGCCAGCAGCCGTAACAGGGCCCTGAACACTGAAGCTTTCTTT. This codes for CASSRNRALNTEAFF. This chain links TRBV7-2 with TRBJ1-1, with D possibly being TRBD1 (6 bases). CDR3 length: 15 amino acids. Germline V CDR1 and CDR2: SGHTA, FQGNSA. The V gene lost 5 bases and the J gene lost 0 bases, with 13 bases spanning the gap.

On this clone: At the DNA level, this CDR3 is encoded by other sequences in the same sample as well. This chain links TRBV18 with TRBJ1-1; the D gene is possibly TRBD1 (5 bases). V dropped 6 bases and J dropped 2 bases, with 13 bases sitting between them. This CDR3 comprises 14 residues. The germline V gene encodes CDR1 KGHSH and CDR2 LQKENI. CDR3: CASSPGTGNTEAFF. Here the CDR3 DNA reads TGTGCCAGCTCCCCCGGGACGGGCAACACTGAAGCTTTCTTT.